This T cell receptor (beta chain) stems from a study of vaccination and CD4 T cells after COVID-19. On the study more broadly: Each participant underwent a two-dose regimen of either the BNT162b2 or the mRNA-1273 vaccine. Between diagnosis and the drawing of post-COVID samples lay a median roughly 100 days (range 35 to 161). Regarding the study as a whole: Looking at convalescent patients, 304 of their 307 vaccine-specific clones were spike mono-reactive.

In the case of this clonotype: As yet, its antigen is unknown.

Cultured CD4+ T cell DNA was sequenced using the Oncomine TCR Beta short-read assay. In TCRdb, the PCR reads were re-called with MiXCR into one record per CDR3 protein. The sample has 16,000 or so distinct CDR3 sequences, around 56% seen once. Stated treatment: approximately nine-day PBMC culture with coronavirus spike peptide pools or control peptides (ViraFEST assay). Input material: CD4+ T cells from blood, cultured in vitro. The TCR was taken from a human donor who had recovered from COVID-19.

Written as DNA, the CDR3 is TGTGCCAGCAGCTTAGTACTAGGGTCCTTCAAGCAGTTCTTC. Amino acids: CASSLVLGSFKQFF. The rearrangement links TRBV11-2 to TRBJ2-1; D perhaps matches TRBD2 (5 bases). This CDR3 is built from 14 residues. From germline, CDR1 is SGHAT and CDR2 FQNNGV. Trimming left V 1 base short and J 11 bases short, with 15 bases between.